This record concerns one TCR beta chain sequence. Its target is not known. The record originates from a study of T cell responses to AZD1222 COVID-19 vaccine. Study-wide points: Two AZD1222 doses significantly raised spike-specific TCR breadth and depth over controls. Close to half of spike-specific TCRs reportedly recognize unmutated variant regions.

Trimming stripped 6 bases from V and 2 bases from J, with 13 bases between. The CDR3 is 14 amino acids. From germline, CDR1 is MDHEN and CDR2 SYDVKM. Here immunoSEQ multiplex PCR was the method, and the copy in TCRdb shows in-frame clones only, minus some. The sample gives roughly 120,000 clones, about 89% of which show up once; 7.1% is in the top ten. The sample was peripheral blood, taken 28 days after the second AZD1222 dose. This chain uses TRBV28 with TRBJ1-2; D gene uncertain. This sequence was found in an adult who received the AZD1222 COVID-19 vaccine. CDR3 amino acids: CASRTPGDNYGYTF. As DNA, the CDR3 is TGTGCCAGCAGAACCCCGGGAGACAACTATGGCTACACCTTC.